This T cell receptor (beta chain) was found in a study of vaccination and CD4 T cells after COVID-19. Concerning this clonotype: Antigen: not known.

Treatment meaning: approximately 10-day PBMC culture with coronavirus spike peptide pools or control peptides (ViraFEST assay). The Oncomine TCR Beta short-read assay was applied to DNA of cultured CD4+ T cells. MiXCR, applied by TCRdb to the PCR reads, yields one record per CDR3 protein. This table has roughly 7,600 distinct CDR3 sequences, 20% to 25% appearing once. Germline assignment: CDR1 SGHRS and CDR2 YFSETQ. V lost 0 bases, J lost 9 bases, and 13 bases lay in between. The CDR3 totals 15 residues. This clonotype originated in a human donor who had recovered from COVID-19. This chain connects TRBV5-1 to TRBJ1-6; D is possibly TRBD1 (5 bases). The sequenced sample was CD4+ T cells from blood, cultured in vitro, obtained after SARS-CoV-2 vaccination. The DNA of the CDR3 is TGCGCCAGCAGCTTGGCACGGACCGGGGGTTCACCCCTCCACTTT. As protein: CASSLARTGGSPLHF.